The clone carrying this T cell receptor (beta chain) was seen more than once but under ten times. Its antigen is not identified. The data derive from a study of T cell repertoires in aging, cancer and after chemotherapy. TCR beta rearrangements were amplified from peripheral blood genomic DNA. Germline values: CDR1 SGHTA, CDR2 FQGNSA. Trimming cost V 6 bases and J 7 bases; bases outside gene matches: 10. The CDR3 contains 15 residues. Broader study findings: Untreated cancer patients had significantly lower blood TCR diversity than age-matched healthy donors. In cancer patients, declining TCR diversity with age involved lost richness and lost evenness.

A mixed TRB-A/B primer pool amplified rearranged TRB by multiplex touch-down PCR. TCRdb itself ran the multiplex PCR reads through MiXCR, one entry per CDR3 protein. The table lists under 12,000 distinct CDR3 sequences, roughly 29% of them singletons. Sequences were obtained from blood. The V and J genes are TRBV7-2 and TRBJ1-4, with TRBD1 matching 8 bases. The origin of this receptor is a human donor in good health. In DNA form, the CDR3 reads TGTGCCAGCAGTCCCACAGGGGGGTGGAGTGAAAAACTGTTTTTT. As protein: CASSPTGGWSEKLFF.